A single sample gave rise to the 28 T cell receptor beta chains below, sequenced in a study of blood T cell repertoires in COVID-19. Using immunoSEQ multiplex PCR, the repertoire was profiled, and TCRdb retains in-frame clones only, with some absent. Of just over 60,000 clones in the sample, roughly 80% are singletons; the top ten hold roughly 22%. Sequenced input: peripheral blood. The source is a woman older than 75 with active or convalescent COVID-19.

This clone was recorded once. The genes are TRBV2 and TRBJ1-2, with 9 bases matching TRBD1. Germline lookup yields CDR1 SNHLY and CDR2 FYNNEI. The CDR3 loop spans 15 amino acids. V was clipped by 3 bases and J by 4 bases; unmatched bases: 6. CDR3 sequence reads: CASSENRGLGYGYTF. CDR3 nucleotides: TGTGCCAGCAGTGAGAACAGGGGGCTTGGCTATGGCTACACCTTC. The full variable domain, with the rest looked up from reference TRBV2 and TRBJ1-2, is EPEVTQTPSHQVTQMGQEVILRCVPISNHLYFYWYRQILGQKVEFLVSFYNNEISEKSEIFDDQFSVERPDGSNFTLKIRSTKLEDSAMYFCASSENRGLGYGYTFGSGTRLTVV.

V is TRBV11-1 and J is TRBJ2-7; tentatively, D is TRBD1 (6 bases). Germline V lookup: CDR1 SGHAT, CDR2 FQDESV (reference sequence). Between the trimmed V and J ends, which lost 5 bases and 3 bases, there was a span of 8 bases. This CDR3 spans 12 amino acids. The CDR3 DNA reads as TGTGCCAGCAGCCCACAGGGCTACGAGCAGTACTTC. Its protein is CASSPQGYEQYF.

The chain links TRBV11-2 to TRBJ1-1; perhaps TRBD1 as D (5 bases). The V end lost 5 bases, the J end lost 1 base, and 11 bases lay between the germline ends. Germline V lookup: CDR1 SGHAT, CDR2 FQNNGV. The CDR3 sequence is 14 residues long. CDR3 coding DNA: TGTGCCAGCAGCCACCTCGGGGGGAACACTGAAGCTTTCTTT. Protein: CASSHLGGNTEAFF.

This clone was counted once. The chain is built from TRBV2 and TRBJ1-5; D call uncertain. From germline, CDR1 is SNHLY and CDR2 FYNNEI. V lost 8 bases and J lost 7, with 12 bases in between. This CDR3 spans 12 amino acids. This CDR3 is CASRLSEQPQHF. In DNA, the CDR3 is TGTGCCAGCCGACTGTCCGAACAGCCCCAGCATTTT.

The chain carries TRBV6-5 and TRBJ2-2; D is possibly TRBD2 (5 bases). Germline CDR1 and CDR2: MNHEY and SVGAGI. The CDR3 covers 13 residues. V lost 7 bases, J lost 5 bases, and 11 bases lay in between. The CDR3 sequence: CASNLRGTGELFF. The CDR3 region has the DNA TGTGCCAGCAACTTACGAGGGACCGGGGAGCTGTTTTTT.

The chain carries TRBV9 and TRBJ2-2, with 7 bases identical to TRBD2. With 0 bases clipped from V and 4 bases from J, the junction kept 9 bases outside the gene matches. The CDR3 is 17 residues long. The germline V gene has CDR1 SGDLS and CDR2 YYNGEE. The CDR3 sequence: CASSVGYFWGGTGELFF. Here the CDR3 DNA reads TGTGCCAGCAGCGTAGGGTATTTTTGGGGGGGCACCGGGGAGCTGTTTTTT.

This clone was recorded only once. The chain links TRBV10-3 to TRBJ1-2; weak D call: TRBD1 (6 bases). The CDR3 totals 17 residues. Germline assignment: CDR1 ENHRY and CDR2 SYGVKD. V was cut by 10 bases and J by 4 bases, with 28 bases left in between. Here the CDR3 reads CASAGILEDRALYGYTF. The CDR3 coding sequence is TGTGCCAGTGCCGGTATTTTGGAGGACAGAGCACTCTATGGCTACACCTTC.

The chain links TRBV3-1 (or the pseudogene TRBV3-2) to TRBJ2-3, with 15 nucleotides matching TRBD2. The CDR3 loop spans 17 amino acids. The germline gives CDR1 LGHDT, CDR2 YNNKEL (reference sequence). V dropped 4 bases and J dropped 1; count of bases not matched to a gene: 3. CDR3 in amino acids: CASSLRTSGGGTDTQYF. The CDR3, as DNA: TGTGCCAGCAGCCTGAGGACTAGCGGGGGGGGCACAGATACGCAGTATTTT.

This chain uses TRBV6-5 with TRBJ1-2; D is ambiguous. Germline V gene data show CDR1 as MNHEY and CDR2 as SVGAGI. V was shortened by 8 bases and J by 2 bases, with 12 bases between the two germline ends. This CDR3 has 13 amino acids. In DNA form, the CDR3 reads TGTGCCAGCGGCCCGGGGTTGAACTATGGCTACACCTTC. Protein product: CASGPGLNYGYTF.

The chain employs TRBV19 and TRBJ1-2, with a tentative D call TRBD1 (5 bases). V lost 2 bases, J lost 6 bases, and 16 bases lay in between. The germline gives CDR1 LNHDA, CDR2 SQIVND (reference sequence). This CDR3 has 15 amino acids. CDR3 sequence: CASSIPGGRPDGYTF. CDR3 bases: TGTGCCAGTAGTATACCCGGGGGTCGGCCAGATGGCTACACCTTC.

In its sample, this clone was seen once. The CDR3 here is CASSAIGIYEQYF. DNA of the CDR3: TGTGCCAGCAGCGCCATCGGGATCTACGAGCAGTACTTC. The chain recombines TRBV14 with TRBJ2-7; a possible D gene is TRBD2 (5 bases). Germline values: CDR1 SGHDN, CDR2 FVKESK. V lost 5 bases, J lost 3 bases, and 11 bases lay in between. The CDR3 extends over 13 amino acids. Variable domain in full (rest from reference TRBV14 and TRBJ2-7): EAGVTQFPSHSVIEKGQTVTLRCDPISGHDNLYWYRRVMGKEIKFLLHFVKESKQDESGMPNNRFLAERTGGTYSTLKVQPAELEDSGVYFCASSAIGIYEQYFGPGTRLTVT.

This chain links TRBV3-1 (or the pseudogene TRBV3-2) with TRBJ2-2; D is undetermined. CDR1 and CDR2 (germline): LGHDT, YNNKEL (reference sequence). The CDR3 loop spans 16 amino acids. Trimming cost V 5 bases and J 0 bases, with 13 bases left between them. The CDR3 protein is CASSSIARSNTGELFF. The CDR3 coding sequence is TGTGCCAGCAGCTCAATCGCCAGGTCGAACACCGGGGAGCTGTTTTTT.

This clone turned up a few times. This chain links TRBV25-1 with TRBJ1-1, with D perhaps matching TRBD1 (5 bases). The germline gives CDR1 MGHDK, CDR2 SYGVNS. Trimming pared 0 bases from V and 1 base from J, leaving 15 bases between. There are 17 residues in the CDR3. The CDR3 bases are TGTGCCAGCAGTGAATACGGAGTACGGGGGAGGAACACTGAAGCTTTCTTT. As protein: CASSEYGVRGRNTEAFF.

The chain uses TRBV5-1 and TRBJ2-5; no firm D call. This CDR3 has 13 amino acids. CDR1 is SGHRS and CDR2 is YFSETQ in the germline V gene. Trimming removed 5 bases from V and 5 bases from J, with 13 bases in between. CDR3 loop: CASRDINGETQYF. The CDR3 bases are TGCGCCAGCAGAGATATCAACGGGGAGACCCAGTACTTC.

The V call is TRBV5-1, the J call TRBJ1-2; D call uncertain. V lost 0 bases and J 4 bases, leaving 10 bases between the germline ends. Germline CDR1 SGHRS, CDR2 YFSETQ. CDR3 length: 14 amino acids. CDR3 DNA sequence: TGCGCCAGCAGCTTGGACGGGGATGGCTATGGCTACACCTTC. Its translation is CASSLDGDGYGYTF.

J is TRBJ1-6 and V is TRBV3-1 (or the pseudogene TRBV3-2), with 8 nucleotides matching TRBD1. After removal of 4 bases from V and 9 bases from J, the junction contained 5 bases not matched to a gene. CDR1 and CDR2 from the germline V gene are LGHDT and YNNKEL (reference sequence). The CDR3 consists of 14 residues. CDR3 region: CASSRKDRASPLHF. The CDR3 DNA follows: TGTGCCAGCAGCCGAAAGGACAGGGCTTCACCCCTCCACTTT.

V and J are TRBV6-5 and TRBJ1-6; 7 nucleotides agree with TRBD1. Germline CDR1 reads MNHEY; CDR2 reads SVGAGI. Trimming at V came to 6 bases and at J to 3 bases, leaving 2 bases not matched to a gene. The CDR3 length is 14 residues. The chain's CDR3 is CASSRQGYNSPLHF. In nucleotides, the CDR3 is TGTGCCAGCAGCAGACAGGGCTATAATTCACCCCTCCACTTT.

The chain carries TRBV5-4 and TRBJ2-1; 9 bases fit TRBD2. Germline loops: CDR1 SGHNT, CDR2 YYREEE (reference sequence). The length of the CDR3 is 18 residues. Trimming cost V 4 bases and J 3 bases; bases outside gene matches: 14. The CDR3 DNA sequence: TGTGCCAGCAGCAAAACAACTAGGCGGGGGGGCAACTACAATGAGCAGTTCTTC. Its translation: CASSKTTRRGGNYNEQFF.

The chain has TRBV5-1 and TRBJ2-5; TRBD1 matches at 10 bases. The V gene end was trimmed by 2 bases and the J gene end by 4 bases; junction bases not matched to a gene: 11. CDR3 size: 17 residues. Germline-derived CDR1 and CDR2 are SGHRS and YFSETQ. The CDR3 DNA is TGCGCCAGCAGCTTCCCCGGGACAGGGGTTTCGGGAGAGACCCAGTACTTC. This codes for CASSFPGTGVSGETQYF.

Turning to this clone: A junction end diverges from the germline sequence, so it may reflect a read error. The rearrangement joins TRBV7-7 to TRBJ2-1; no definite D call. The CDR3 consists of 13 residues. CDR1 is SSHAT and CDR2 is FNYEAQ in the germline V gene (reference sequence). The CDR3 is CASSLLTRSEQFF. CDR3 nucleotide sequence: TGTGCTAGCAGCTTGCTCACTCGGAGTGAGCAGTTCTTC.

The chain links TRBV5-4 to TRBJ1-1; 9 bases agree with TRBD1. With 2 bases clipped from V and 3 bases from J, the junction kept 5 bases outside the gene matches. Germline V gives CDR1 SGHNT, CDR2 YYREEE (reference sequence). The CDR3 runs 15 residues. The CDR3: CASSFHTGGYTEAFF. CDR3 nucleotides: TGTGCCAGCAGCTTTCACACAGGGGGCTACACTGAAGCTTTCTTT.

This chain uses TRBV15 with TRBJ2-1; 11 bases fit TRBD2. The CDR3 has 15 residues. The germline V gene has CDR1 LNHNV and CDR2 YYDKDF (reference sequence). Germline trimming cut 1 base from V and 7 bases from J; bases unmatched to any gene: 3. The CDR3 coding sequence is TGTGCCACCAGCAGAGCGGCTAGCGGGGGGAATGAGCAGTTCTTC. It encodes CATSRAASGGNEQFF. Full variable domain (missing parts from reference TRBV15 and TRBJ2-1): DAMVIQNPRYQVTQFGKPVTLSCSQTLNHNVMYWYQQKSSQAPKLLFHYYDKDFNNEADTPDNFQSRRPNTSFCFLDIRSPGLGDTAMYLCATSRAASGGNEQFFGPGTRLTVL.

This rearrangement joins TRBV5-1 to TRBJ2-1; 7 bases match TRBD1. CDR1 is SGHRS, CDR2 YFSETQ, per germline. The CDR3 runs to 15 residues. The V and J ends lost 0 bases and 6 bases, in that order; junction bases with no gene match: 6. Here the CDR3 reads CASSLGTGRGNEQFF. For the CDR3, the DNA is TGCGCCAGCAGCTTGGGGACAGGCCGGGGCAATGAGCAGTTCTTC.

Notes on this clone: Because the CDR3's place on the DNA is in doubt, the DNA is left out and the CDR3 is given as listed by TCRdb. The rearrangement links TRBV15 to TRBJ1-2; the table's D call, TRBD1, was not checked against the DNA. The CDR3 is made up of 13 amino acids, end residues included. Germline V gene sequence: CDR1 LNHNV, CDR2 YYDKDF (reference sequence). CDR3: CATSRGRVGQGSF.

The V gene is TRBV6-5, the J gene TRBJ2-7; 8 bases fit TRBD1. The CDR3 length is 13 residues. Germline CDR1 MNHEY, CDR2 SVGAGI. J was trimmed by 13 bases and V by 6 bases; bases with no gene match: 14. The CDR3 sequence: CASSSGAYRGKYF. The CDR3 nucleotides are TGTGCCAGCAGCTCAGGGGCCTACAGGGGGAAATACTTC.

The CDR3 region has the DNA TGTGCCAGCAGCCCGACAGGTATGAACACTGAAGCTTTCTTT. This translates into CASSPTGMNTEAFF. The chain carries TRBV3-1 (or the pseudogene TRBV3-2) and TRBJ1-1; TRBD1 is a possible D gene (6 bases). This CDR3 is built from 14 residues. From germline, CDR1 is LGHDT and CDR2 YNNKEL (reference sequence). Trimming pared 4 bases from V and 0 bases from J, leaving 9 bases between.

The V and J genes are TRBV5-4 and TRBJ2-7; 8 nucleotides align to TRBD1. Germline V lookup: CDR1 SGHNT, CDR2 YYREEE (reference sequence). Trimming at V came to 3 bases and at J to 2 bases, leaving 7 bases not matched to a gene. There are 15 residues in the CDR3. Here the CDR3 reads CASSSPAGQAYEQYF. The CDR3 region has the DNA TGTGCCAGCAGCTCGCCGGCGGGACAGGCCTACGAGCAGTACTTC.

This clone was detected only a few times. The chain couples TRBV11-3 to TRBJ1-6, with D uncertain. Germline CDR1 reads SGHNT; CDR2 reads YENEEA. The V gene lost 6 bases and the J gene lost 8 bases, with 20 bases spanning the gap. The CDR3 is 16 amino acids. The CDR3 DNA follows: TGTGCCAGCAGTCGGCAGGCGGGGATCCCCCATTCACCCCTCCACTTT. Amino acid sequence: CASSRQAGIPHSPLHF.